A selection of T cell receptor beta chains follows, all from one sample in a study of technical replicates of blood from a handful of donors. Sequencing used immunoSEQ multiplex PCR; TCRdb keeps in-frame clones, though not all of them. Of about 66,000 clones listed, roughly 88% were seen once; the top ten hold 4.6%. The sample taken for sequencing was PBMCs. All receptors derive from a human donor in good health. Some clones in this sample may be carry-over from other donors' samples. CDR3s include the opening cysteine and the closing phenylalanine or tryptophan. The D gene is left open where the match is weak. Clone sizes are given selectively: once, few, many, or a class where the clone is expanded.

abundance: .; d_gene: TRBD1; j_gene: TRBJ2-7; v_gene: TRBV10-3; CDR3aa: CATAGGRAYEQYF; CDR3nt: TGTGCCACGGCAGGGGGACGGGCCTACGAGCAGTACTTC
abundance: .; d_gene: TRBD1; j_gene: TRBJ1-3; v_gene: TRBV6-6; CDR3aa: CASRDGTGGTIYF; CDR3nt: TGTGCCAGCAGAGACGGGACAGGGGGTACCATATATTTT
abundance: .; d_gene: .; j_gene: TRBJ1-2; v_gene: TRBV29-1; CDR3aa: CSVVTGGGYTF; CDR3nt: TGCAGCGTTGTGACTGGCGGAGGCTACACCTTC
abundance: .; d_gene: TRBD2; j_gene: TRBJ2-1; v_gene: TRBV19; CDR3aa: CASRPMTSGPDNEQFF; CDR3nt: TGTGCCAGTAGACCGATGACTAGCGGGCCCGACAATGAGCAGTTCTTC
abundance: .; d_gene: .; j_gene: TRBJ1-4; v_gene: TRBV7-2; CDR3aa: CAAGRGATNEKLFF; CDR3nt: TGTGCCGCGGGACGGGGGGCAACTAATGAAAAACTGTTTTTT
abundance: .; d_gene: .; j_gene: TRBJ1-4; v_gene: TRBV5-4; CDR3aa: CATSRSTNEKLFF; CDR3nt: TGTGCCACTTCCAGATCAACTAATGAAAAACTGTTTTTT
abundance: few; d_gene: TRBD2; j_gene: TRBJ2-5; v_gene: TRBV4-2; CDR3aa: CASSQDRGGGGETQYF; CDR3nt: TGTGCCAGCAGCCAAGATAGGGGCGGGGGGGGAGAGACCCAGTACTTC
abundance: few; d_gene: TRBD1; j_gene: TRBJ1-1; v_gene: TRBV5-1; CDR3aa: CASSLGTGGAEAFF; CDR3nt: TGCGCCAGCAGCTTAGGGACAGGGGGTGCTGAAGCTTTCTTT
abundance: .; d_gene: .; j_gene: TRBJ2-5; v_gene: TRBV7-2; CDR3aa: CASSLNVARRETQYF; CDR3nt: TGTGCCAGCAGCTTAAACGTCGCGAGGAGGGAGACCCAGTACTTC
abundance: once; d_gene: TRBD2; j_gene: TRBJ2-1; v_gene: TRBV5-1; CDR3aa: CASSSLAMSSYNEQFF; CDR3nt: TGCGCCAGCAGCTCACTAGCGATGAGCTCCTACAATGAGCAGTTCTTC
abundance: .; d_gene: .; j_gene: TRBJ2-2; v_gene: TRBV4-2; CDR3aa: CASSQAAGDAGELFF; CDR3nt: TGTGCCAGCAGCCAAGCCGCAGGGGACGCCGGGGAGCTGTTTTTT
abundance: .; d_gene: .; j_gene: TRBJ2-7; v_gene: TRBV6-1; CDR3aa: CASTPGESREQYF; CDR3nt: TGTGCCAGTACCCCCGGGGAATCGCGTGAGCAGTACTTC
abundance: .; d_gene: .; j_gene: TRBJ2-1; v_gene: TRBV6-5; CDR3aa: CASTLAESSYNEQFF; CDR3nt: TGTGCCAGCACCTTAGCGGAGAGCTCCTACAATGAGCAGTTCTTC
abundance: .; d_gene: .; j_gene: TRBJ2-5; v_gene: TRBV6-5; CDR3aa: CASSYNRGETQYF; CDR3nt: TGTGCCAGCAGTTACAATAGAGGGGAGACCCAGTACTTC
abundance: .; d_gene: .; j_gene: TRBJ2-5; v_gene: TRBV2; CDR3aa: CASSERTRETQYF; CDR3nt: TGTGCCAGCAGTGAGAGGACAAGGGAGACCCAGTACTTC
abundance: .; d_gene: TRBD2; j_gene: TRBJ2-3; v_gene: TRBV7-3; CDR3aa: CASSPRQSGGAGTQYF; CDR3nt: TGTGCCAGCAGCCCGAGACAAAGCGGGGGGGCCGGTACGCAGTATTTT
abundance: .; d_gene: .; j_gene: TRBJ2-2; v_gene: TRBV6-1; CDR3aa: CASSENSRGSRTGELFF; CDR3nt: TGTGCCAGCAGTGAAAACTCAAGAGGGTCTCGCACCGGGGAGCTGTTTTTT
abundance: .; d_gene: .; j_gene: TRBJ2-2; v_gene: TRBV5-1; CDR3aa: CASSLQVAHTGELFF; CDR3nt: TGCGCCAGCAGCTTGCAAGTGGCCCACACCGGGGAGCTGTTTTTT
abundance: .; d_gene: TRBD2; j_gene: TRBJ2-7; v_gene: TRBV4-2; CDR3aa: CASSPGRLGGDEQYF; CDR3nt: TGTGCCAGCAGCCCCGGACGGTTGGGAGGGGACGAGCAGTACTTC
abundance: .; d_gene: TRBD2; j_gene: TRBJ2-5; v_gene: TRBV7-2; CDR3aa: CASSLGGGGPAETQYF; CDR3nt: TGTGCCAGCAGCTTAGGGGGCGGGGGTCCCGCCGAGACCCAGTACTTC
abundance: .; d_gene: .; j_gene: TRBJ1-2; v_gene: TRBV18; CDR3aa: CASSPLTGIYGYTF; CDR3nt: TGTGCCAGCTCACCCCTTACAGGAATCTATGGCTACACCTTC
abundance: .; d_gene: TRBD1; j_gene: TRBJ1-5; v_gene: TRBV7-9; CDR3aa: CASSLGQGRWLSQPQHF; CDR3nt: TGTGCCAGCAGCTTGGGACAGGGGAGATGGTTAAGCCAGCCCCAGCATTTT
abundance: .; d_gene: .; j_gene: TRBJ2-1; v_gene: TRBV29-1; CDR3aa: CSVQDSVRFF; CDR3nt: TGCAGCGTTCAGGACAGTGTCAGATTCTTC
abundance: .; d_gene: TRBD2; j_gene: TRBJ2-1; v_gene: TRBV5-4; CDR3aa: CASSRAGGSSYNEQFF; CDR3nt: TGTGCCAGCAGCCGGGCGGGGGGAAGCTCCTACAATGAGCAGTTCTTC
abundance: .; d_gene: TRBD2; j_gene: TRBJ2-2; v_gene: TRBV7-2; CDR3aa: CASSSGGRWELFF; CDR3nt: TGTGCCAGCAGCTCGGGGGGGCGTTGGGAGCTGTTTTTT
abundance: .; d_gene: .; j_gene: TRBJ2-5; v_gene: TRBV15; CDR3aa: CATSRDLERPQYF; CDR3nt: TGTGCCACCAGCAGAGATCTTGAGCGGCCCCAGTACTTC
abundance: .; d_gene: TRBD2; j_gene: TRBJ2-1; v_gene: TRBV7-2; CDR3aa: CASRAPSGLWYNEQFF; CDR3nt: TGTGCCAGCAGAGCGCCTAGCGGCCTTTGGTACAATGAGCAGTTCTTC